These T cell receptor beta chains were read from a single sample in a study of cytomegalovirus exposure and HLA in healthy donors. Generated by immunoSEQ multiplex PCR, the TCRdb table keeps only in-frame clones and is missing some. The sample holds roughly 190,000 clones; 85% to 90% are singletons and the top ten take 1.3%. The material sequenced was PBMCs. The source of these receptors is a man younger than 45 in good health and CMV-seronegative. Both conserved end residues are trimmed from each CDR3. Each record gives: D gene, J gene, V gene, CDR3 protein. The D gene is left open where the match is weak.

TRBD2 TRBJ2-3 TRBV4-1 ASSPRFRGGDTQY
TRBD1 TRBJ1-2 TRBV5-1 ASSLQGVIGYT
- TRBJ2-2 TRBV7-6 ASSLTPPTTSTLTGELF
- TRBJ1-5 TRBV2 ASRKQGLRNQPQH
TRBD1 TRBJ1-1 TRBV29-1 SVHRGNTEAF
- TRBJ1-4 TRBV30 ASPVYRGNEKLF
TRBD1 TRBJ1-2 TRBV9 ASSVTQGYGYT
TRBD1 TRBJ1-5 TRBV5-1 ASSPGTGWDNQPQH
TRBD1 TRBJ2-2 TRBV14 ASRKTGGSSNTGELF
TRBD2 TRBJ2-5 TRBV4-1 ASSPLAGVETQY
- TRBJ2-1 TRBV21-1 ASSKNGLARPYNEQF
- TRBJ1-1 TRBV4-3 ASSQDLGAPTSEAF
- TRBJ1-2 TRBV4-2 ASSQEGGVRRSTNYGYT
- TRBJ2-1 TRBV5-4 ASSLDPSSYNEQF
- TRBJ1-1 TRBV2 ASSEFGGTNTEAF
- TRBJ2-2 TRBV6-6 ASSDERGGELF
TRBD1 TRBJ1-4 TRBV10-2 ASSDIQGLREKLF
TRBD2 TRBJ2-3 TRBV2 ASSGGTSGGTDTQY
- TRBJ1-5 TRBV4-1 ASSQDAYSNQPQH
TRBD2 TRBJ2-4 TRBV6-6 ASSPDGGGTKNIQY
TRBD1 TRBJ2-2 TRBV10-1 ASRSTGTGDSYANTGELF
TRBD1 TRBJ2-1 TRBV28 ASSSGDRAYNEQF
TRBD1 TRBJ1-4 TRBV28 ASSSPGTGFGEKLF
- TRBJ2-7 TRBV5-1 ASSLGQGGGEQY
- TRBJ1-2 TRBV7-9 ASSLTNYGYT
- TRBJ2-1 TRBV6-5 ASSRTPWSEQF
- TRBJ1-2 TRBV19 ASSIGSHGYGYT
TRBD2 TRBJ2-5 TRBV2 ASTLAGRNQETQY
- TRBJ2-7 TRBV7-8 ASSVFSGVQYEQY
TRBD1 TRBJ2-6 TRBV9 ASSPWTGTSGANVLT
TRBD2 TRBJ2-2 TRBV19 ASALPGGRTGELF
TRBD2 TRBJ2-3 TRBV11-3 ASGPRGGADTQY
TRBD1 TRBJ2-1 TRBV6-1 ASGSGTATYNEQF
- TRBJ1-2 TRBV7-2 ASSSDNWSYT
- TRBJ2-7 TRBV6-1 AGSYDRRREQY
- TRBJ1-2 TRBV7-2 ASSLRSPVGQIFRGYT
- TRBJ2-5 TRBV5-1 ASSLYGRDQETQY
TRBD1 TRBJ1-2 TRBV18 ASYTRDSANYGYT
- TRBJ2-7 TRBV27 ASSKTGRESYEQY
TRBD1 TRBJ1-1 TRBV6-6 ASRVGGMNTEAF
TRBD2 TRBJ2-5 TRBV7-2 ASSLAGLAGGQETQY
TRBD1 TRBJ1-4 TRBV11-2 ASSLLRGEKLF
- TRBJ1-1 TRBV18 ASSPYDGGRAF
- TRBJ2-1 TRBV6-6 ASSYARGGARDEQF
- TRBJ2-2 TRBV5-4 ASSPGGSGTYAGELF
TRBD1 TRBJ2-7 TRBV7-9 SSSLANRQGSYEQY